In its sample, the clone carrying this T cell receptor (beta chain) was seen a few times. Its specificity is not known. This sample was included in a study of T-cell memory formation after mild COVID-19. About the study: TCR clusters were mostly donor specific. Whole-study findings and limits: Pre-infection memory held some responding clones, suggesting pre-existing cross-reactive T cells responded.

In TCRdb, the 5' RACE reads were re-called with MiXCR into one record per CDR3 protein. Of about 290,000 distinct CDR3 sequences listed, around a sixth are singletons. Per germline, CDR1 SGHNT and CDR2 YENEEA. V dropped 4 bases and J dropped 6; count of bases not matched to a gene: 5. The CDR3 is 15 residues long. This chain connects TRBV11-3 to TRBJ2-1; TRBD2 matches at 11 bases. The TCR comes from a man between 18 and 35 years old who had mild COVID-19 (a few samples of this study predate the infection). Cell type and time point are not known. Sequencing input: PBMCs or a T cell subset sorted from them (not recorded which). The CDR3 nucleotides are TGTGCCAGCAGCTCCTTTAGCGGGGGGGCCAATGAGCAGTTCTTC. It codes for CASSSFSGGANEQFF.